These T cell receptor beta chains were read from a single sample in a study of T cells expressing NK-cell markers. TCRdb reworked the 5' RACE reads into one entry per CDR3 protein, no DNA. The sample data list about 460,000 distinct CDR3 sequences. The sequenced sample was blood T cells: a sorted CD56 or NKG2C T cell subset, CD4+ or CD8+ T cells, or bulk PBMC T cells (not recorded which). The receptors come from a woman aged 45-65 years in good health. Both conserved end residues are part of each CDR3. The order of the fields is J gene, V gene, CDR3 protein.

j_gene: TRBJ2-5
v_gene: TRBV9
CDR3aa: CASSVGGGTGEGQYF

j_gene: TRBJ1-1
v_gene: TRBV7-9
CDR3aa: CASRGRGTEAFF

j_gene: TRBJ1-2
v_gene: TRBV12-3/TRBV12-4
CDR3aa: CASSSYRGGYTF

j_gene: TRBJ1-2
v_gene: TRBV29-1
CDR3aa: CSVRRTRMDGYTF

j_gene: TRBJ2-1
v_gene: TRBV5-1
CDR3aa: CASSLLYGGGSEQFF

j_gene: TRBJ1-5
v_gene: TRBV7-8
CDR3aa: CASKGPYSNQPQHF

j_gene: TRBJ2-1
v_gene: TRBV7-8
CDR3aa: CASSLTDYNEQFF

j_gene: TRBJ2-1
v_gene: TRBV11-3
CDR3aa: CASRGLAGAPSYNEQFF

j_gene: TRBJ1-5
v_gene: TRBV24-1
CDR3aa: CATSEGGQGTDQPQHF

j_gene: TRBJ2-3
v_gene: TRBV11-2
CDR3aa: CASSQQGRSTDTQYF

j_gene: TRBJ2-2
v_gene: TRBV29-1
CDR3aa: CSGSQGTGELFF

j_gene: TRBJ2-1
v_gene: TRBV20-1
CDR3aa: CSAREFGGNEQFF

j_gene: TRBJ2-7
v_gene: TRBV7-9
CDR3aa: CASSFKVVPYEQYF

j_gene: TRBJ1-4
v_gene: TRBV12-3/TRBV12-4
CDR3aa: CASSLALETGLFF

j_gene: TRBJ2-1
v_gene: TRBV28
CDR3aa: CASSFLSSEQFF

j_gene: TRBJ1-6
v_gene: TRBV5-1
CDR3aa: CASKQGGNSPLHF

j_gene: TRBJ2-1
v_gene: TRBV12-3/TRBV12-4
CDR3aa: CASSLLAGVINEQFF

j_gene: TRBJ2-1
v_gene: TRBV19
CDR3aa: CASSGVGGGNEQFF

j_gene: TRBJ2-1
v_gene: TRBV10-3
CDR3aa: CAISEGQGANNEQFF

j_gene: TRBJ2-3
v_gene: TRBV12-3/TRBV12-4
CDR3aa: CASRRREGYGTDTQYF

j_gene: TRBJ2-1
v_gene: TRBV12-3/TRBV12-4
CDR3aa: CASRQVPREGPHNEQFF

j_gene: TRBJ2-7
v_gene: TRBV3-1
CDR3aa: CASSQDRRGLAGGQDEQYF

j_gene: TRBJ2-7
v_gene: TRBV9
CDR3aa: CASSVQLAGEDEQYF

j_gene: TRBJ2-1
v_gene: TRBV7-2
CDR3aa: CASGLGEHEQFF

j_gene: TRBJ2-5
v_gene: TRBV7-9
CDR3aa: CASSLATSRETQYF

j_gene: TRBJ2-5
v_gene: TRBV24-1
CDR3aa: CATSETTSGRETQYF

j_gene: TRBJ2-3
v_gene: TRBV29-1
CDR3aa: CSVVEQISTDTQYF

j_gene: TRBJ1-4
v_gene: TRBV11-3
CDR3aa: CASRRQGGEKLFF

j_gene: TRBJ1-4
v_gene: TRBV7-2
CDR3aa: CAVGEDTGRGEKLFF

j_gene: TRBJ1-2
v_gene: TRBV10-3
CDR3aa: CAIRGTGSNYGYTF

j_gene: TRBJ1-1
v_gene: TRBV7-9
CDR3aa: CASSPPSGYPVAFF

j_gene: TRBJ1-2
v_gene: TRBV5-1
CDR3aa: CASRATNYGYTF

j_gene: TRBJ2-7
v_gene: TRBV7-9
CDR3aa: CASSQGQGVSYEQYF

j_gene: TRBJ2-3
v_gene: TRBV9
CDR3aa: CASSPIGADTQYF

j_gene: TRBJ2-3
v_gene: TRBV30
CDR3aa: CAWISPITSTDTQYF

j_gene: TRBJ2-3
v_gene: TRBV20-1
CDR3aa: CSASPVQRERQDTQYF

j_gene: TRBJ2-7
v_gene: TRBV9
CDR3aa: CASSVAGSTLTGYEQYF

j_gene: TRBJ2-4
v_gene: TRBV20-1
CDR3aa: CSARLGTGGKNIQYF

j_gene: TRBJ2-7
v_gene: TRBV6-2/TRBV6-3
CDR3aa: CASSYPLSADEQYF

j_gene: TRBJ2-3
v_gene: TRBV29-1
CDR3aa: CSGLAGAPDTQYF

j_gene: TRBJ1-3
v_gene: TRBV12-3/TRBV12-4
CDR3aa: CASSLPALDTIYF

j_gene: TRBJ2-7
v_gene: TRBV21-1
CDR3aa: CASSRDSSMQYF

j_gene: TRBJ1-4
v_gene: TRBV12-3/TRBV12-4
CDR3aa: CASSFRGGNEKLFF

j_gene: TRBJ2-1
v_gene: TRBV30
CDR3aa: CGGNSYNEQFF

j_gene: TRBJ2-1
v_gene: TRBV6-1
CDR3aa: CASTERPGQGLQFF

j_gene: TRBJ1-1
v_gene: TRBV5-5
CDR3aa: CASSLAALQGVGTEAFF

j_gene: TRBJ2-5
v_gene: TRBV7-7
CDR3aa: CASSSGHKETQYF